This T cell receptor (beta chain) came from a study of Graves' ophthalmopathy and Graves' hyperthyroidism. Germline V gene sequence: CDR1 SNHLY, CDR2 FYNNEI. V dropped 2 bases and J dropped 6 bases, with 16 bases sitting between them. The CDR3 length is 15 residues. Amplified TCR beta CDR3 regions were obtained using RNA transcripts as template. Scientists carried out first-round RT-PCR using HTBI primers and then a second-round multiplex PCR. Via MiXCR, TCRdb re-called the multiplex PCR reads, giving one row per CDR3 protein. Of around 600,000 distinct CDR3 sequences detected, 35% to 45% appear once; the ten largest clones hold roughly 3.5%. This clonotype was recorded many times. The diagnosis was founded upon clinical symptoms, serum thyroxine, TRAb, thyroid ultrasound and orbital computed tomography. As the starting material, more than 7.5 ml of fresh peripheral blood yielded the PBMCs.

The receptor was isolated from an adult man with Graves' ophthalmopathy. The rearrangement links TRBV2 to TRBJ1-2; the D gene is possibly TRBD1 (5 bases). The sequenced sample consisted of peripheral blood. CDR3 in DNA: TGTGCCAGCAGTGAATGGGGTTGGGGGGTGGATGGCTACACCTTC. Protein product: CASSEWGWGVDGYTF.